The 17 T cell receptor beta chains listed next were all sequenced from one sample in a study of breast tumors, draining lymph nodes, adjacent tissues. Samples came from axillary lymph nodes draining the breast cancer. TCRdb redid the calling of the multiplex PCR reads with MiXCR, one entry per CDR3 protein. The table lists some 170,000 distinct CDR3 sequences, roughly a third of them singletons. Material: axillary lymph node tissue. The receptors here all came from a female donor with breast cancer. Some clones in this sample may be carry-over from other donors' samples.

This chain links TRBV2 with TRBJ1-1; no firm D call. There are 13 residues in the CDR3. Germline-derived CDR1 and CDR2 are SNHLY and FYNNEI. Trimming pared 6 bases from V and 4 bases from J, leaving 12 bases between. The CDR3 DNA reads TGTGCCAGCAGGGTAGTGGAGGGCACTGAAGCTTTCTTT. This codes for CASRVVEGTEAFF.

This clonotype has just a few counts. The rearrangement uses TRBV27 and TRBJ1-2; 11 positions agree with TRBD1. The CDR3 is 16 residues long. Trimming removed 3 bases from V and 8 bases from J; junction bases left unmatched: 11. The germline gives CDR1 MNHEY, CDR2 SMNVEV (reference sequence). CDR3 sequence (DNA): TGTGCCAGCAGTTTGTCCGGACAGGGGGCTGGCCAAGGCTACACCTTC. Amino acid sequence: CASSLSGQGAGQGYTF.

There are many counts of this clonotype. The chain recombines TRBV7-2 with TRBJ2-1, with 8 bases aligning to TRBD1. After removal of 2 bases from V and 7 bases from J, the junction contained 10 bases not matched to a gene. The germline gives CDR1 SGHTA, CDR2 FQGNSA. CDR3 length equals 16 residues. The chain's CDR3 is CASSLQGAGSSNEQFF. CDR3 DNA: TGTGCCAGCAGCTTACAGGGGGCAGGTAGTAGTAATGAGCAGTTCTTC.

This clonotype was detected a few times. The chain carries TRBV20-1 and TRBJ1-3; D not certain. This CDR3 is 13 amino acids long. Between the trimmed V and J ends, which lost 6 bases and 1 base, there was a span of 10 bases. Germline assignment: CDR1 DFQATT and CDR2 SNEGSKA (reference sequence). CDR3 residues: CSAQSFSGNTIYF. The CDR3 DNA reads as TGCAGTGCGCAGAGTTTTTCTGGAAACACCATATATTTT.

The table lists this clonotype with many counts. This chain links TRBV6-1 with TRBJ2-7; unclear D gene. Deletions cut 8 bases from V and 3 bases from J, with 8 bases between. The CDR3 totals 11 residues. Germline V gene sequence: CDR1 MNHNS, CDR2 SASEGT. CDR3 nucleotide sequence: TGTGCCAGCCAAAGAAGCTACGAGCAGTACTTC. Translation gives CASQRSYEQYF.

The sample holds a few counts of this clonotype. A much larger clonotype is one base distant, so this may be a read error. This rearrangement joins TRBV11-2 to TRBJ1-2; 9 positions agree with TRBD1. The CDR3 is 15 amino acids. The V segment lost 5 bases and the J segment 8 bases; nucleotides outside the gene matches: 12. The germline gives CDR1 SGHAT, CDR2 FQNNGV. The CDR3 loop is CASSKWTGAKDGYTF. Here the CDR3 DNA reads TGTGCCAGCAGCAAATGGACAGGGGCCAAGGACGGCTACACCTTC.

Ten or more counts support this clonotype. The chain links TRBV6-6 to TRBJ2-7; 9 positions match TRBD1. The CDR3 loop spans 14 amino acids. V trimming: 6 bases; J trimming: 5 bases; junction bases outside the gene matches: 8. Looked up from germline, CDR1 is MNHNY and CDR2 is SVGAGI (reference sequence). Here the CDR3 reads CASSPPGQGDEQYF. CDR3 DNA: TGTGCCAGCAGCCCCCCGGGACAGGGCGACGAGCAGTACTTC.

As regards this clonotype: This may be a read error, as it is one base from a much larger clone. The chain links TRBV3-1 to TRBJ2-5; TRBD2 might be the D (5 bases). CDR1 is LGHDT, CDR2 YNNKEL, per germline (reference sequence). The CDR3 totals 14 residues. The DNA of the CDR3 is TGTGCCCGCAGCCAAGAGGGTGTACGGGAGACCCAGTACTTC. Translation: CARSQEGVRETQYF.

The chain carries TRBV5-1 and TRBJ2-3; 13 bases match TRBD2. The CDR3 is made up of 17 amino acids. The V gene end was trimmed by 3 bases and the J gene end by 3 bases; junction bases not matched to a gene: 7. Per germline, CDR1 SGHRS and CDR2 YFSETQ. The CDR3 sequence: CASSSGGTSGMTDTQYF. The CDR3 nucleotides are TGCGCCAGCAGCTCTGGTGGGACTAGCGGGATGACAGATACGCAGTATTTT.

This clonotype was counted many times. The gene calls are TRBV15 and TRBJ1-6, with 10 bases identical to TRBD1. Germline CDR1 reads LNHNV; CDR2 reads YYDKDF (reference sequence). V dropped 4 bases and J dropped 10; count of bases not matched to a gene: 7. CDR3 length: 15 amino acids. This chain's CDR3 is CATSKDWDRGSPLHF. Here the CDR3 DNA reads TGTGCCACCAGCAAAGATTGGGACAGGGGATCACCCCTCCACTTT.

Ten or more counts support this clonotype. The V and J genes are TRBV19 and TRBJ1-5, with no clear D. There are 14 residues in the CDR3. The germline V gene encodes CDR1 LNHDA and CDR2 SQIVND (reference sequence). Between the trimmed V and J ends, which lost 5 bases and 4 bases, there was a span of 12 bases. Here the CDR3 DNA reads TGTGCCAGTAGTTTAAGGGTGGGGAATCAGCCCCAGCATTTT. Translation gives CASSLRVGNQPQHF.

This clonotype was seen ten or more times. V usage is TRBV5-8 and J usage is TRBJ2-1; D unclear. Trimming stripped 4 bases from V and 0 bases from J, with 11 bases between. CDR3 size: 15 residues. Germline-derived CDR1 and CDR2 are SGHTS and YDEGEE. CDR3 nucleotides: TGTGCCAGCAGCCCTGACAAGAGCTCCTACAATGAGCAGTTCTTC. Translated: CASSPDKSSYNEQFF.

This clonotype has a single count. This may arise from a read error, as a much more abundant clone is one base away. The V call is TRBV12-3 or TRBV12-4, the J call TRBJ2-7; 8 nucleotides align to TRBD2. CDR3 size: 14 residues. The trim removed 3 bases at V and 2 bases at J, leaving 3 bases unmatched. The CDR3 loop reads CASSFGGGAYEQYF. The CDR3 DNA reads as TGTGCCAGCAGTTTCGGGGGGGGGGCCTACGAGCAGTACTTC.

The rearrangement links TRBV19 to TRBJ2-6, with a weak D call TRBD1 (6 bases). Trimming shortened V by 2 bases and J by 5 bases, and 16 bases separated the two germline ends. CDR3 size: 17 residues. Germline values: CDR1 LNHDA, CDR2 SQIVND (reference sequence). CDR3 nucleotide sequence: TGTGCCAGTAGTATATCGGGACAACTCCACCGGGCCAACGTCCTGACTTTC. Protein product: CASSISGQLHRANVLTF.

The sample holds many counts of this clonotype. The genes are TRBV4-1 and TRBJ2-2, with no clear D. Trimming removed 0 bases at V and 6 bases at J, with 11 bases between. This CDR3 is 15 amino acids long. CDR1 is MGHRA and CDR2 is YSYEKL in the germline V gene. In DNA form, the CDR3 reads TGCGCCAGCAGCCAAGAAGGCCAGATCGCCGGGGAGCTGTTTTTT. The encoded protein is CASSQEGQIAGELFF.

V gene TRBV20-1 combines with J gene TRBJ2-2; 10 bases line up with TRBD1. Germline CDR1 and CDR2: DFQATT and SNEGSKA (reference sequence). This CDR3 region has 22 residues. The junction had 24 bases not matched to a gene; V was cut back by 5 bases and J by 0 bases. The CDR3 spells CSALPGQGKGPVIRSNTGELFF. DNA for the CDR3: TGCAGTGCTTTACCGGGACAGGGGAAAGGCCCGGTCATCCGTTCGAACACCGGGGAGCTGTTTTTT.

This chain's CDR3 is CASSTGTEDQPQHF. In nucleotides, the CDR3 is TGTGCCAGCAGTACCGGGACAGAGGATCAGCCCCAGCATTTT. This chain links TRBV6-1 with TRBJ1-5; 7 nucleotides agree with TRBD1. The V and J ends lost 5 bases and 5 bases, in that order; junction bases with no gene match: 6. Germline CDR1 and CDR2: MNHNS and SASEGT. The CDR3 covers 14 residues.